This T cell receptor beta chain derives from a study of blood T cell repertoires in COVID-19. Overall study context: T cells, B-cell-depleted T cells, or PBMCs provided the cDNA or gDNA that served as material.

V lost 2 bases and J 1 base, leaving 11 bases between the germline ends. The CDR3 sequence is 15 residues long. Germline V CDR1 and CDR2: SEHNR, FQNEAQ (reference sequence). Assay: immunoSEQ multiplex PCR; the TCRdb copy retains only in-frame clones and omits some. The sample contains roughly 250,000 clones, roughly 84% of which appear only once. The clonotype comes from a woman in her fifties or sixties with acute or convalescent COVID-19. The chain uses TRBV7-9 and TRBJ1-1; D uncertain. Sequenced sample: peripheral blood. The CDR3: CASSLKGEGNTEAFF. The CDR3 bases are TGTGCCAGCAGCTTAAAGGGAGAGGGGAACACTGAAGCTTTCTTT. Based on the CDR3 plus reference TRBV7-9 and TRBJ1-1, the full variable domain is DTGVSQNPRHKITKRGQNVTFRCDPISEHNRLYWYRQTLGQGPEFLTYFQNEAQLEKSRLLSDRFSAERPKGSFSTLEIQRTEQGDSAMYLCASSLKGEGNTEAFFGQGTRLTVV.